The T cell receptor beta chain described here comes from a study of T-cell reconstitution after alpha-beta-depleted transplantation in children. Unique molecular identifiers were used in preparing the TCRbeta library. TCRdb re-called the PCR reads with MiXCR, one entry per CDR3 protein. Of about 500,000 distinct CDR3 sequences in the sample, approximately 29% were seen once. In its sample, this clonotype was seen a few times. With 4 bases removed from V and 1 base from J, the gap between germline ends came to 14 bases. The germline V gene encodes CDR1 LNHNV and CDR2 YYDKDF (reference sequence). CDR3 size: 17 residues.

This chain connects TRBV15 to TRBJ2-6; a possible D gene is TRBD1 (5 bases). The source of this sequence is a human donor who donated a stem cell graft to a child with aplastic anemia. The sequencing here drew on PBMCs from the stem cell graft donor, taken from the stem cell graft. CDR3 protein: CATSTRFTGSGANVLTF. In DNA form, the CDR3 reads TGTGCCACCAGCACGCGATTCACAGGTTCTGGGGCCAACGTCCTGACTTTC.